Listed below are T cell receptor beta chains from one sample, sequenced in a study of blood T cell repertoires in COVID-19. Some clones are missing from TCRdb's copy, which holds only in-frame ones; the method was immunoSEQ multiplex PCR. The table includes approximately 91,000 clones, around 90% detected once. Material for sequencing was peripheral blood. Every receptor here comes from a man between 65 and 85 years old with acute or convalescent COVID-19. Each CDR3 is given with its conserved first and last residue. The order of the fields is D gene, V gene, clone size, J gene, CDR3 protein, CDR3 DNA. A D gene is named only where the DNA matches it firmly. Some rows have no size entry. The others give once, few or many, or a class for an expanded clone.

D gene: TRBD2
V gene: TRBV27
clone size: .
J gene: TRBJ2-5
CDR3 protein: CASSFRGRGRQETQYF
CDR3 DNA: TGTGCCAGCAGTTTCCGGGGGAGGGGCAGGCAAGAGACCCAGTACTTC

D gene: .
V gene: TRBV5-4
clone size: .
J gene: TRBJ2-2
CDR3 protein: CASSFSRGRTGELFF
CDR3 DNA: TGTGCCAGCAGCTTTAGCAGGGGAAGGACCGGGGAGCTGTTTTTT

D gene: TRBD2
V gene: TRBV10-3
clone size: .
J gene: TRBJ2-3
CDR3 protein: CAINSGGAGGTDTQYF
CDR3 DNA: TGTGCCATCAATAGCGGGGGGGCGGGCGGCACAGATACGCAGTATTTT

D gene: .
V gene: TRBV2
clone size: .
J gene: TRBJ1-5
CDR3 protein: CASSVERGNQPQHF
CDR3 DNA: TGTGCCAGCAGCGTCGAAAGGGGTAATCAGCCCCAGCATTTT

D gene: TRBD1
V gene: TRBV10-2
clone size: .
J gene: TRBJ1-6
CDR3 protein: CASREQGVGSPLHF
CDR3 DNA: TGCGCCAGCAGGGAACAGGGGGTAGGTTCACCCCTCCACTTT

D gene: .
V gene: TRBV5-1
clone size: once
J gene: TRBJ1-3
CDR3 protein: CASSLGSSGNTIYF
CDR3 DNA: TGCGCCAGCAGCTTGGGGAGCTCTGGAAACACCATATATTTT

D gene: .
V gene: TRBV23-1
clone size: once
J gene: TRBJ1-1
CDR3 protein: CASSPTGQGNTEAFF
CDR3 DNA: TGCGCCAGCAGTCCTACAGGGCAGGGGAACACTGAAGCTTTCTTT

D gene: .
V gene: TRBV11-2
clone size: .
J gene: TRBJ2-1
CDR3 protein: CASSLDREGEQFF
CDR3 DNA: TGTGCCAGCAGCTTAGACAGGGAAGGTGAGCAGTTCTTC

D gene: .
V gene: TRBV7-9
clone size: .
J gene: TRBJ2-5
CDR3 protein: CASSHQVGVFQETQYF
CDR3 DNA: TGTGCCAGCAGTCATCAAGTCGGGGTCTTCCAAGAGACCCAGTACTTC

D gene: .
V gene: TRBV30
clone size: .
J gene: TRBJ1-5
CDR3 protein: CAWSSARGPFGNQPQHF
CDR3 DNA: TGTGCCTGGAGTTCGGCCAGGGGTCCGTTTGGCAATCAGCCCCAGCATTTT

D gene: .
V gene: TRBV27
clone size: few
J gene: TRBJ1-3
CDR3 protein: CASRTAGGNTIYF
CDR3 DNA: TGTGCCAGCAGGACAGCGGGTGGAAACACCATATATTTT

D gene: TRBD1
V gene: TRBV24-1
clone size: .
J gene: TRBJ2-3
CDR3 protein: CATSARDRGTDTQYF
CDR3 DNA: TGTGCCACCAGTGCAAGGGACAGGGGTACAGATACGCAGTATTTT

D gene: .
V gene: TRBV7-6
clone size: few
J gene: TRBJ1-5
CDR3 protein: CASSLGGDQPQHF
CDR3 DNA: TGTGCCAGCAGCTTAGGAGGTGATCAGCCCCAGCATTTT

D gene: .
V gene: TRBV10-3
clone size: .
J gene: TRBJ1-5
CDR3 protein: CAISESAGQSGNQPQHF
CDR3 DNA: TGTGCCATCAGTGAGTCTGCAGGGCAAAGTGGCAATCAGCCCCAGCATTTT

D gene: TRBD1
V gene: TRBV5-6
clone size: once
J gene: TRBJ1-2
CDR3 protein: CASSLQGAQGYTF
CDR3 DNA: TGTGCCAGCAGCTTACAGGGGGCGCAGGGCTACACCTTC

D gene: .
V gene: TRBV28
clone size: .
J gene: TRBJ2-2
CDR3 protein: CASSFGGTGELFF
CDR3 DNA: TGTGCCAGCAGCTTCGGGGGAACCGGGGAGCTGTTTTTT

D gene: .
V gene: TRBV7-9
clone size: .
J gene: TRBJ1-1
CDR3 protein: CASSPDSSASEAFF
CDR3 DNA: TGTGCCAGCAGCCCGGACAGCTCTGCCTCTGAAGCTTTCTTT

D gene: TRBD2
V gene: TRBV10-3
clone size: .
J gene: TRBJ2-1
CDR3 protein: CAISESRAGGGYEQFF
CDR3 DNA: TGTGCCATCAGTGAGTCGAGAGCGGGGGGTGGATATGAGCAGTTCTTC

D gene: TRBD1
V gene: TRBV6-5
clone size: .
J gene: TRBJ1-2
CDR3 protein: CASSLDRVRGYTF
CDR3 DNA: TGTGCCAGCAGTTTAGACAGGGTTAGAGGCTACACCTTC